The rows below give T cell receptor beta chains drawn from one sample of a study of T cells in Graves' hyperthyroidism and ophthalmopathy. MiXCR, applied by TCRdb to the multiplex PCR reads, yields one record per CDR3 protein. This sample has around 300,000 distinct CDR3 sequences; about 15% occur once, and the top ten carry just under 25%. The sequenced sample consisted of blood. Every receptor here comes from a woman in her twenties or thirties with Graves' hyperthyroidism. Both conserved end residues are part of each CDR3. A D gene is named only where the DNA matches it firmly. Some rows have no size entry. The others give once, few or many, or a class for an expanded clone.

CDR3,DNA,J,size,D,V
CASSPGLAGTQETQYF,TGTGCCAGCAGCCCAGGACTAGCGGGTACCCAAGAGACCCAGTACTTC,TRBJ2-5,.,TRBD2,TRBV7-9
CASLSAGATGELFF,TGTGCCAGCCTGTCGGCGGGAGCGACCGGGGAGCTGTTTTTT,TRBJ2-2,.,TRBD2,TRBV11-2
CASGQGAYEQYF,TGCGCCAGCGGACAGGGGGCGTACGAGCAGTACTTC,TRBJ2-7,many,TRBD1,TRBV5-1
CASSYSMGELFF,TGTGCCAGCAGTTACTCGATGGGGGAGCTGTTTTTT,TRBJ2-2,.,.,TRBV6-5
CASSRTRETQYF,TGTGCCAGCAGCAGAACGAGGGAGACCCAGTACTTC,TRBJ2-5,few,.,TRBV7-2
CASSQGGPTDYEQYF,TGTGCCAGCAGCCAGGGGGGTCCCACGGACTACGAGCAGTACTTC,TRBJ2-7,.,.,TRBV3-1
CARSSGSNEQFF,TGTGCCAGGAGTAGCGGGAGCAATGAGCAGTTCTTC,TRBJ2-1,many,TRBD2,TRBV2
CASSPLATSHNEQFF,TGTGCCAGCAGCCCCCTGGCGACCTCCCACAATGAGCAGTTCTTC,TRBJ2-1,many,.,TRBV11-2
CASSIGIPGEAYEQYF,TGTGCCAGTAGTATAGGGATCCCGGGAGAGGCGTACGAGCAGTACTTC,TRBJ2-7,.,.,TRBV19
CASTNPGYTGELFF,TGTGCCAGTACCAACCCAGGTTACACCGGGGAGCTGTTTTTT,TRBJ2-2,.,.,TRBV19
CASGGGIAYEQYF,TGTGCCAGCGGGGGGGGAATCGCCTACGAGCAGTACTTC,TRBJ2-7,many,TRBD2,TRBV28
CASSYGGGGQSSYEQYF,TGTGCCAGCAGTTACGGGGGGGGCGGTCAAAGCTCCTACGAGCAGTACTTC,TRBJ2-7,.,TRBD2,TRBV6-1
CASSTGGGQETQYF,TGTGCCAGTAGTACAGGGGGAGGCCAAGAGACCCAGTACTTC,TRBJ2-5,few,.,TRBV19
CASSYSIVGGETQYF,TGTGCCAGCAGTTACTCGATAGTTGGAGGGGAGACCCAGTACTTC,TRBJ2-5,.,.,TRBV6-5
CASSLEGGVGSYNEQFF,TGTGCCAGCAGCTTAGAGGGGGGAGTGGGTTCCTACAATGAGCAGTTCTTC,TRBJ2-1,.,.,TRBV7-9
CASSLGRPSYTF,TGTGCCAGCAGTTTGGGCCGGCCGAGCTACACCTTC,TRBJ1-2,.,.,TRBV28
CSATIMQGGTQYF,TGCAGTGCTACCATCATGCAGGGCGGCACGCAGTATTTT,TRBJ2-3,many,.,TRBV20-1
CASRGGGAVNEKLFF,TGTGCCAGCAGGGGGGGTGGGGCGGTTAATGAAAAACTGTTTTTT,TRBJ1-4,many,.,TRBV27
CASRHTSGSEQFF,TGTGCCAGCAGACATACGAGCGGGAGTGAGCAGTTCTTC,TRBJ2-1,.,TRBD2,TRBV6-1
CASSPGTETYEQYF,TGTGCCAGCTCACCGGGGACGGAGACCTACGAGCAGTACTTC,TRBJ2-7,few,.,TRBV18
CASRSGTSGSDEQFF,TGTGCCAGCAGGTCCGGGACTAGCGGGAGCGACGAGCAGTTCTTC,TRBJ2-1,many,TRBD2,TRBV2
CASSGGRHQETQYF,TGTGCCAGCAGTGGGGGACGACACCAAGAGACCCAGTACTTC,TRBJ2-5,many,.,TRBV28
CASMVYDLNTGELFF,TGTGCCAGCATGGTGTACGATTTGAACACCGGGGAGCTGTTTTTT,TRBJ2-2,many,.,TRBV7-9
CSVGGPDTQYF,TGCAGCGTTGGGGGGCCAGATACGCAGTATTTT,TRBJ2-3,.,.,TRBV29-1
CASSLVAGALYEQYF,TGTGCCAGCAGCTTGGTAGCGGGAGCACTTTACGAGCAGTACTTC,TRBJ2-7,many,TRBD2,TRBV11-2
CASSRRGRSPRGYTF,TGTGCCAGCAGTAGGAGGGGGCGCTCTCCCCGCGGCTACACCTTC,TRBJ1-2,many,TRBD1,TRBV28
CASSESRQPTNYGYTF,TGCGCCAGCAGTGAGTCCCGACAGCCTACTAACTATGGCTACACCTTC,TRBJ1-2,many,.,TRBV10-2
CASSLTARGEQFF,TGTGCCAGCAGCTTAACGGCCCGGGGTGAGCAGTTCTTC,TRBJ2-1,few,.,TRBV7-3
CASEFKGLSSGNTIYF,TGTGCCAGCGAGTTTAAGGGTCTAAGCTCTGGAAACACCATATATTTT,TRBJ1-3,many,.,TRBV2
CASSETATGFPLEQYF,TGCGCCAGCAGCGAGACCGCAACAGGGTTTCCCCTCGAGCAGTACTTC,TRBJ2-7,many,.,TRBV5-1
CSARGGLAGASSYNEQFF,TGCAGTGCTAGAGGGGGACTAGCGGGAGCCAGCTCCTACAATGAGCAGTTCTTC,TRBJ2-1,few,TRBD2,TRBV20-1
CASTSENYGYTF,TGTGCCAGCACCTCTGAAAACTATGGCTACACCTTC,TRBJ1-2,.,.,TRBV5-6
CASSYRVSSYNEQFF,TGTGCCAGCAGTTACAGAGTGAGCTCCTACAATGAGCAGTTCTTC,TRBJ2-1,many,.,TRBV6-2/TRBV6-3
CRPGTSGSNEQFF,TGCAGACCGGGGACTAGCGGGAGTAATGAGCAGTTCTTC,TRBJ2-1,.,TRBD2,TRBV20-1
CSANGGQNIQYF,TGCAGTGCAAATGGGGGCCAAAACATTCAGTACTTC,TRBJ2-4,many,.,TRBV20-1
CASRDRTGDNQPQHF,TGTGCCAGCAGGGACCGGACAGGGGACAATCAGCCCCAGCATTTT,TRBJ1-5,many,TRBD1,TRBV6-1
CASREEKTGTIGTDTQYF,TGTGCCAGCAGGGAAGAAAAAACCGGGACTATTGGTACAGATACGCAGTATTTT,TRBJ2-3,few,TRBD2,TRBV6-2/TRBV6-3
CASSTISGQWGKLFF,TGTGCCAGCAGTACGATCTCGGGACAGTGGGGGAAACTGTTTTTT,TRBJ1-4,many,TRBD1,TRBV6-1
CASSFGGGWSNEKLFF,TGTGCCAGCAGTTTTGGCGGGGGATGGTCGAATGAAAAACTGTTTTTT,TRBJ1-4,many,.,TRBV28
CASTHRDTPTDTQYF,TGTGCCAGCACCCACCGGGACACACCAACAGATACGCAGTATTTT,TRBJ2-3,.,.,TRBV9
CASSSGTGYQEAQYF,TGTGCCAGCAGCTCCGGGACAGGTTACCAAGAGGCCCAGTACTTC,TRBJ2-5,few,TRBD1,TRBV7-9
CAISESIGRGSWKTGELFF,TGTGCCATCAGTGAGTCTATTGGCAGGGGGTCATGGAAAACCGGGGAGCTGTTTTTT,TRBJ2-2,.,TRBD1,TRBV10-3
CASSIGLATRTDTQYF,TGTGCCAGCAGCATAGGACTAGCGACTCGCACAGATACGCAGTATTTT,TRBJ2-3,few,TRBD2,TRBV11-2
CASSEDSGIVGKTQYF,TGTGCCAGCAGTGAAGATTCCGGGATTGTAGGGAAGACCCAGTACTTC,TRBJ2-5,many,.,TRBV2
CASSEAQAPNQPQHF,TGTGCCAGCAGTGAAGCGCAGGCACCTAATCAGCCCCAGCATTTT,TRBJ1-5,many,.,TRBV6-1
CASSPNYAGELFF,TGTGCCAGCAGTCCGAACTATGCCGGGGAGCTGTTTTTT,TRBJ2-2,many,.,TRBV27
CSARPSGSDTQYF,TGCAGTGCACGCCCCTCCGGGTCAGATACGCAGTATTTT,TRBJ2-3,.,.,TRBV20-1
CASSFPLDNIQYF,TGTGCCAGCAGTTTCCCCCTGGACAACATTCAGTACTTC,TRBJ2-4,many,.,TRBV28
CSAIPGFDEQFF,TGCAGTGCTATACCCGGGTTCGATGAGCAGTTCTTC,TRBJ2-1,.,.,TRBV20-1
CSATGPYSEQYF,TGCAGCGCCACGGGCCCCTATTCCGAGCAGTACTTC,TRBJ2-7,many,.,TRBV29-1
CASRLYDEQFF,TGTGCCAGCAGACTTTACGATGAGCAGTTCTTC,TRBJ2-1,many,.,TRBV7-2
CSAEEGGSRPYEQYF,TGCAGTGCTGAGGAAGGCGGGAGCCGTCCCTACGAGCAGTACTTC,TRBJ2-7,many,TRBD2,TRBV20-1
CASVDQGRRQPQHF,TGTGCCAGCGTCGACCAGGGGCGGAGGCAGCCCCAGCATTTT,TRBJ1-5,many,.,TRBV6-2/TRBV6-3
CSVEGVQAAPTDTQYF,TGCAGCGTTGAAGGGGTGCAAGCGGCCCCCACAGATACGCAGTATTTT,TRBJ2-3,many,.,TRBV29-1
CASSGGREGREQYF,TGTGCCAGCAGTGGAGGGCGGGAGGGCCGCGAGCAGTACTTC,TRBJ2-7,many,TRBD2,TRBV2
CASSQVSASKTNEQFF,TGTGCCAGCAGCCAAGTTTCAGCTTCAAAAACCAATGAGCAGTTCTTC,TRBJ2-1,many,.,TRBV14
CAIRRGATTEAFF,TGTGCCATTAGGCGGGGGGCGACCACTGAAGCTTTCTTT,TRBJ1-1,.,.,TRBV10-3
CASSDIAGKAYNGQFF,TGTGCCAGCAGTGACATCGCGGGAAAGGCCTACAATGGGCAGTTCTTC,TRBJ2-1,.,.,TRBV6-2/TRBV6-3
CASSGTGDQETQYF,TGTGCCAGCAGTGGGACAGGGGACCAAGAGACCCAGTACTTC,TRBJ2-5,.,TRBD1,TRBV6-1